These 13 T cell receptor beta chains share one sample of origin, sequenced in a study of siplizumab effects on memory and regulatory T cells. Sequencing used immunoSEQ multiplex PCR; TCRdb keeps in-frame clones, though not all of them. The data contain more than 95,000 clones, over 90% of them singletons. Sequences were obtained from Tregs sorted from blood. The receptors come from a human donor in good health.

J is TRBJ2-7 and V is TRBV5-1, with D maybe TRBD1 (6 bases). The length of the CDR3 is 13 residues. Germline V gene data show CDR1 as SGHRS and CDR2 as YFSETQ. Between the trimmed V and J ends, which lost 3 bases and 4 bases, there was a span of 11 bases. The CDR3 DNA is TGCGCCAGCAGCTCGGACAGTAAGTACGAGCAGTACTTC. It encodes CASSSDSKYEQYF.

This clone showed up just a few times. The V and J genes are TRBV5-1 and TRBJ2-2, with a tentative D call TRBD1 (6 bases). CDR1 SGHRS and CDR2 YFSETQ come from the germline V gene. The V gene lost 1 base and the J gene lost 4 bases, with 14 bases spanning the gap. The CDR3 is 16 amino acids. CDR3 DNA: TGCGCCAGCAGCTTGATTCAGGACAGCCCCACCGGGGAGCTGTTTTTT. It encodes CASSLIQDSPTGELFF.

The V call is TRBV2, the J call TRBJ1-1; TRBD1 agrees at 7 bases. V lost 4 bases and J lost 1; bases outside the gene matches: 6. The CDR3 is 15 residues long. The V gene's germline CDR1 is SNHLY and CDR2 FYNNEI. The CDR3 spells CASSGRGQPNTEAFF. The CDR3 DNA reads TGTGCCAGCAGTGGGAGGGGGCAACCGAACACTGAAGCTTTCTTT.

The chain couples TRBV10-3 to TRBJ2-5; no clear D. The CDR3 loop spans 11 amino acids. CDR1 and CDR2 (germline): ENHRY, SYGVKD. Trimming left V 9 bases short and J 4 bases short, with 9 bases between. The CDR3 nucleotides are TGTGCCATACTTAAGGGAGAGACCCAGTACTTC. Protein: CAILKGETQYF.

The V call is TRBV18, the J call TRBJ2-7; D might be TRBD2 (5 bases). V shed 5 bases and J shed 0 bases, with 11 bases lying between them. Germline values: CDR1 KGHSH, CDR2 LQKENI. The CDR3 spans 14 residues. The CDR3 loop reads CASSGLMSSYEQYF. In nucleotides, the CDR3 is TGTGCCAGCTCAGGACTCATGAGCTCCTACGAGCAGTACTTC.

This chain uses TRBV5-1 with TRBJ1-2, with D maybe TRBD1 (6 bases). V was pared by 4 bases and J by 4 bases, with 17 bases between. This CDR3 is 15 amino acids long. Germline CDR1 reads SGHRS; CDR2 reads YFSETQ. CDR3 coding DNA: TGCGCCAGCAGCCTAACCCCTCGGGACACCTATGGCTACACCTTC. Protein: CASSLTPRDTYGYTF.

The chain carries TRBV28 and TRBJ1-6; TRBD1 is a possible D gene (5 bases). The CDR3 consists of 13 residues. CDR1 and CDR2 from the germline V gene are MDHEN and SYDVKM. Trimming shortened V by 1 base and J by 10 bases, and 8 bases separated the two germline ends. The CDR3 DNA reads as TGTGCCAGCAGTTTATCTGGGGCCTCACCCCTCCACTTT. This translates into CASSLSGASPLHF.

CDR3 protein: CASSLFSPEAFF. In DNA form, the CDR3 reads TGTGCCAGCAGCTTATTTAGTCCTGAAGCTTTCTTT. The chain recombines TRBV7-2 with TRBJ1-1; D gene unclear. Germline-derived CDR1 and CDR2 are SGHTA and FQGNSA. The CDR3 covers 12 residues. Trimming left V 2 bases short and J 6 bases short, with 7 bases between.

This chain links TRBV4-1 with TRBJ1-2, with a tentative D call TRBD1 (5 bases). V lost 4 bases and J 8 bases, leaving 17 bases between the germline ends. Germline-derived CDR1 and CDR2 are MGHRA and YSYEKL. The CDR3 covers 14 residues. The CDR3 DNA is TGCGCCAGCAGCCGGGGGTTGGGGTCGGAAGGCTACACCTTC. As protein: CASSRGLGSEGYTF.

J is TRBJ1-1 and V is TRBV6-4; D perhaps matches TRBD1 (6 bases). Germline CDR1 is MRHNA and CDR2 is SNTAGT. Trimming stripped 6 bases from V and 4 bases from J, with 18 bases between. The CDR3 extends over 15 amino acids. CDR3 sequence (DNA): TGTGCCAGCAGCCGTACGGGGGGCTCGGGCACTGAAGCTTTCTTT. As protein: CASSRTGGSGTEAFF.

This sequence joins TRBV6-1 and TRBJ2-5; 7 nucleotides line up with TRBD2. This CDR3 is 13 amino acids long. Trimming at V came to 8 bases and at J to 2 bases, leaving 5 bases not matched to a gene. The germline V gene has CDR1 MNHNS and CDR2 SASEGT. The CDR3: CASSAAGQETQYF. The CDR3 DNA reads as TGTGCCAGCTCGGCAGCGGGGCAAGAGACCCAGTACTTC.

J is TRBJ2-3 and V is TRBV7-2, with 8 bases that match TRBD2. The CDR3 is made up of 19 amino acids. V shed 5 bases, J shed 4 bases, and the junction held 20 bases outside the gene matches. The V gene's germline CDR1 is SGHTA and CDR2 FQGNSA. The CDR3 DNA reads as TGTGCCAGCAGCGTATACGGACTAGCCACATCGACATCCGCAGATACGCAGTATTTT. Encoded protein: CASSVYGLATSTSADTQYF.

CDR3 DNA: TGTGCCAGCAAGGGGACAGGGTCTGGGGCCAACGTCCTGACTTTC. Its protein is CASKGTGSGANVLTF. V is TRBV6-5 and J is TRBJ2-6; 9 nucleotides line up with TRBD1. Unmatched junction bases numbered 2, after V lost 7 bases and J lost 1 base. From germline, CDR1 is MNHEY and CDR2 SVGAGI. The length of the CDR3 is 15 residues.